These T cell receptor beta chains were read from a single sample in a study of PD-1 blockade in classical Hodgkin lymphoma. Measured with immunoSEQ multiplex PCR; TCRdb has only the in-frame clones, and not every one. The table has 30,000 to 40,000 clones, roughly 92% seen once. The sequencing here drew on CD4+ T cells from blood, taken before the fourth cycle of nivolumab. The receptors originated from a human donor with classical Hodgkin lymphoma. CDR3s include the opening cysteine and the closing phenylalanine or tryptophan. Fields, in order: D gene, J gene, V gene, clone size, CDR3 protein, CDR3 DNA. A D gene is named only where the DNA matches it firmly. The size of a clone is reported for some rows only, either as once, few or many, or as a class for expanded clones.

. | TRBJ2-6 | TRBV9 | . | CASSPGPGQNSGANVLTF | TGTGCCAGCAGCCCGGGCCCGGGACAAAACTCTGGGGCCAACGTCCTGACTTTC
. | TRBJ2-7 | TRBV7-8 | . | CASSLAVVRRGVGRLSYEQYF | TGTGCCAGCAGCTTAGCCGTAGTCAGACGAGGAGTTGGGAGGCTCTCCTACGAGCAGTACTTC
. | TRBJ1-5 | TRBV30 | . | CAWSTGSGNQPQHF | TGTGCCTGGAGTACAGGTTCGGGTAATCAGCCCCAGCATTTT
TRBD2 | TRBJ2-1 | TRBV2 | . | CASRGGLAGPSSYNEQFF | TGTGCCAGCAGAGGGGGACTAGCGGGGCCGAGCTCCTACAATGAGCAGTTCTTC
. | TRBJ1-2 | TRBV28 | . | CASTSGVGHLGYTF | TGTGCCAGCACTTCAGGGGTTGGTCATCTTGGCTACACCTTC
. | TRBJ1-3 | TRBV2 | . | CASSRDTPSGNTIYF | TGTGCCAGCAGCCGGGACACTCCATCTGGAAACACCATATATTTT
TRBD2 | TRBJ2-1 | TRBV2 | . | CASSEWREGEQFF | TGTGCCAGCAGTGAATGGAGGGAGGGTGAGCAGTTCTTC
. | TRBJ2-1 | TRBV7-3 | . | CASSLSGRVVEQFF | TGTGCCAGCAGCTTAAGTGGCAGGGTGGTTGAGCAGTTCTTC
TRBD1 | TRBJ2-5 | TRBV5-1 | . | CASSFRGQAQETQYF | TGCGCCAGCAGCTTCCGGGGACAGGCCCAAGAGACCCAGTACTTC
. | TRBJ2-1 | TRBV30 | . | CAWSVRYNEQFF | TGTGCCTGGAGTGTACGATACAATGAGCAGTTCTTC
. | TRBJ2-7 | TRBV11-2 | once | CASSLGTGTYEQYF | TGTGCCAGCAGCCTCGGCACAGGGACCTACGAGCAGTACTTC
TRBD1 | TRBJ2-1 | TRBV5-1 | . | CASSTPDRGTDLYNEQFF | TGCGCCAGCAGCACCCCAGACAGGGGGACAGACTTGTACAATGAGCAGTTCTTC
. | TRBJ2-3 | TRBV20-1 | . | CSASRADTQYF | TGCAGTGCTTCGCGGGCAGATACGCAGTATTTT
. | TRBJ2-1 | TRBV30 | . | CAWSAEPNYNEQFF | TGTGCCTGGAGTGCGGAGCCGAACTACAATGAGCAGTTCTTC
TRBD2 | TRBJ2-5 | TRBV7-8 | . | CASSLRLAGVPVGETQYF | TGTGCCAGCAGCTTGCGACTAGCGGGAGTCCCGGTCGGAGAGACCCAGTACTTC
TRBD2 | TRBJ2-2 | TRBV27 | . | CASSLRGLAPNINTGELFF | TGTGCCAGCAGTTTGCGGGGACTAGCGCCCAACATTAACACCGGGGAGCTGTTTTTT
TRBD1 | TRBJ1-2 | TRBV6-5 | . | CASNTQGNYGYTF | TGTGCCAGCAACACACAGGGGAACTATGGCTACACCTTC
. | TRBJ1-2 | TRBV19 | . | CASTLGDNYGYTF | TGTGCCAGTACCCTGGGAGATAACTATGGCTACACCTTC
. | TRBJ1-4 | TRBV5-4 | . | CASSLEQAPNEKLFF | TGTGCCAGCAGCTTGGAACAGGCACCTAATGAAAAACTGTTTTTT
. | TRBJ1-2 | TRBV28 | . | CASSLEQGYGYTF | TGTGCCAGCAGTTTAGAGCAGGGATATGGCTACACCTTC
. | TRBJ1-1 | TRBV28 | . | CASSLPRASNTEAFF | TGTGCCAGCAGTTTACCCCGGGCTTCGAACACTGAAGCTTTCTTT
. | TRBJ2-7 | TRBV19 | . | CASSQWVLSEQYF | TGTGCCAGTAGTCAATGGGTACTCTCCGAGCAGTACTTC
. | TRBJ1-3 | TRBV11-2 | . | CASSLNSGNTIYF | TGTGCCAGCAGCCTAAACAGCGGAAACACCATATATTTT
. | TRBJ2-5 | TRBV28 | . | CASRRGQTPLFSPETQYF | TGTGCCAGCAGGAGAGGACAGACCCCGCTTTTCTCCCCAGAGACCCAGTACTTC
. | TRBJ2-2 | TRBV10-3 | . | CAISGSWGGANTGELFF | TGTGCCATCAGTGGGTCCTGGGGCGGGGCAAACACCGGGGAGCTGTTTTTT
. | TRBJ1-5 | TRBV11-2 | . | CASSLDRYNQPQHF | TGTGCCAGCAGCTTAGACAGGTACAATCAGCCCCAGCATTTT
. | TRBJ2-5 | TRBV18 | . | CASSPGETQYF | TGTGCCAGCTCACCAGGAGAGACCCAGTACTTC
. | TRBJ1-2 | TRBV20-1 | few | CSDRLSQF | TGCAGTGACCGCCTTAGTCAGTTC
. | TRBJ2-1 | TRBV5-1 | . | CASSLGGAGEQFF | TGCGCCAGCAGCTTGGGAGGGGCGGGTGAGCAGTTCTTC
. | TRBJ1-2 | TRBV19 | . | CASSTPPNYGYTF | TGTGCCAGTAGTACGCCTCCTAACTATGGCTACACCTTC
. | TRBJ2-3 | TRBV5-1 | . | CASKRPRGADTQYF | TGCGCCAGCAAAAGGCCCCGGGGGGCTGATACGCAGTATTTT
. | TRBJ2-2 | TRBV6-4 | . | CASSEWDLNTGELFF | TGTGCCAGCAGTGAATGGGATTTGAACACCGGGGAGCTGTTTTTT
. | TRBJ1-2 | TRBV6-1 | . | CASSDPGKGAYGYTF | TGTGCCAGCAGTGACCCAGGGAAGGGAGCTTATGGCTACACCTTC
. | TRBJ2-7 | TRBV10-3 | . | CAISLGASAAYEQYF | TGTGCCATCAGCCTCGGGGCCTCCGCAGCCTACGAGCAGTACTTC
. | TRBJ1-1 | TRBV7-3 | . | CASSLRKAGEAFF | TGTGCCAGCAGCTTACGTAAGGCGGGTGAAGCTTTCTTT
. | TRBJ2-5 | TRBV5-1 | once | CASSLGKVGQETQYF | TGCGCCAGCAGCTTGGGGAAGGTGGGTCAAGAGACCCAGTACTTC
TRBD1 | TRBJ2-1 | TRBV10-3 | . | CAVRGQGEQILSNEQFF | TGTGCCGTCCGGGGACAGGGGGAGCAGATTCTTTCCAATGAGCAGTTCTTC
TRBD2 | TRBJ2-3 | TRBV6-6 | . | CASSFPEQRGTDTQYF | TGTGCCAGCAGTTTCCCAGAGCAGCGGGGAACAGATACGCAGTATTTT
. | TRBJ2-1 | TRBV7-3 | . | CASSLGATYNEQFF | TGTGCCAGCAGCTTAGGTGCTACTTACAATGAGCAGTTCTTC
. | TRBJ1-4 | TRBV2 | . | CASILGGETEKLFF | TGTGCCAGCATCCTGGGAGGGGAAACGGAAAAACTGTTTTTT
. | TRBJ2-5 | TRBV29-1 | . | CSGFGTSGTQYF | TGCAGCGGGTTCGGGACATCCGGGACCCAGTACTTC
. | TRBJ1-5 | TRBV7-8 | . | CASSLDRDQPQHF | TGTGCCAGCAGCTTAGATCGTGATCAGCCCCAGCATTTT
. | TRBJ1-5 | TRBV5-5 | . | CASSLRPSNQPQHF | TGTGCCAGCAGCTTACGACCTAGCAATCAGCCCCAGCATTTT
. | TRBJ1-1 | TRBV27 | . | CASSQNQGWTEAFF | TGTGCCAGCAGCCAGAACCAGGGGTGGACTGAAGCTTTCTTT
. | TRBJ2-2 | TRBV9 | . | CASSVTGDGTGELFF | TGTGCCAGCAGCGTAACCGGGGATGGAACCGGGGAGCTGTTTTTT